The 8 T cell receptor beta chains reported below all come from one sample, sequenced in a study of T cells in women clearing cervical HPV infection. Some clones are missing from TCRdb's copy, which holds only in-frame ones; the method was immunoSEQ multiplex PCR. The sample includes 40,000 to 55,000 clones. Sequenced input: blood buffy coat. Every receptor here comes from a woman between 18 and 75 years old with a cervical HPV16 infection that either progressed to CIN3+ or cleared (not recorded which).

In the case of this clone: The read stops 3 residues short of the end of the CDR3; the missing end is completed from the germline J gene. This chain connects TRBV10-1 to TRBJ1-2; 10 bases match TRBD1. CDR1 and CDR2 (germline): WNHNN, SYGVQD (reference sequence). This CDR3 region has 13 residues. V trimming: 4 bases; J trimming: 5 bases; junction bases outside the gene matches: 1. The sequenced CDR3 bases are TGCGCCAGCAGTGCGGGACAGGGGTATGGC. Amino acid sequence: CASSAGQGYG. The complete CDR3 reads CASSAGQGYGYTF.

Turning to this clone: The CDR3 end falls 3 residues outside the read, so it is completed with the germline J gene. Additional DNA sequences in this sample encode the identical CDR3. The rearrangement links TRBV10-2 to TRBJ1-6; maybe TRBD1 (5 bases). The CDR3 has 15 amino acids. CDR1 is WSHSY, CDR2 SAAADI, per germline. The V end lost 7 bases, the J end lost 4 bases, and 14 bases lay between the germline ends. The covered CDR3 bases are TGCGCCAGCAAAGGTGCGGGGCATTATAATTCACCC. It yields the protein CASKGAGHYNSP. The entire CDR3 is CASKGAGHYNSPLHF.

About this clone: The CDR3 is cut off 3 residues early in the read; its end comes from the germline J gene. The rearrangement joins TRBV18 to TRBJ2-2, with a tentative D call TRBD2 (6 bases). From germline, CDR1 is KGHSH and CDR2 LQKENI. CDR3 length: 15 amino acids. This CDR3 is CASSPRGAGANVLFF. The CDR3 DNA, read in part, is TGTGCCAGCTCACCACGCGGGGCTGGGGCCAACGTG.

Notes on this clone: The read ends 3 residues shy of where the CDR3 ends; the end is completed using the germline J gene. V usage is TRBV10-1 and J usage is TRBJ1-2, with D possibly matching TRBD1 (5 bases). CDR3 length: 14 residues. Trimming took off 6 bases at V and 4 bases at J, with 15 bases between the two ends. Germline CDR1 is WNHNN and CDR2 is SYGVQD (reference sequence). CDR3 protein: CASSDTRDSYGYTF. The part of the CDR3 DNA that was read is TGCGCCAGCAGCGATACCAGGGATTCCTATGGC.

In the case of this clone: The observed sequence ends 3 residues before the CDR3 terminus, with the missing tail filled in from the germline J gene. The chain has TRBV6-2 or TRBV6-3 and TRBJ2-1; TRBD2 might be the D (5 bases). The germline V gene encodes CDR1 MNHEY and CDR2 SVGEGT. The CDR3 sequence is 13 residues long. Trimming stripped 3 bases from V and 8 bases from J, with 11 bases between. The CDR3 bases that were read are TGTGCCAGCAGTTATGTCGGGCGGGATGAG. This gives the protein CASSYVGRDE. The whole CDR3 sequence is CASSYVGRDEQFF.

The DNA read from the CDR3 is TGTGCCAGTAGGCCCTCAGGTGACGCTGGGGCCAACGTC. Encoded protein: CASRPSGDAGANV. From start to end, the CDR3 is CASRPSGDAGANVLTF. The chain employs TRBV19 and TRBJ2-6; D gene unclear. The CDR3 goes on 3 residues after the read ends, and that part is filled in from the germline J gene. CDR1 is LNHDA and CDR2 is SQIVND in the germline V gene (reference sequence). V lost 6 bases and J lost 2, with 14 bases in between. CDR3 length: 16 residues.

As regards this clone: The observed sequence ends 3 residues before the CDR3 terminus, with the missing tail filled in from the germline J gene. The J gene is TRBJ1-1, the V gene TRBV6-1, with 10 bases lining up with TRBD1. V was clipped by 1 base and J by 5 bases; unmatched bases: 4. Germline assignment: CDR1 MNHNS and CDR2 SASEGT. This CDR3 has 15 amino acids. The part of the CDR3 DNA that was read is TGTGCCAGCAGTGAAGGACAGGGGGCGCGTACTGAA. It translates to CASSEGQGARTE. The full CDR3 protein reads CASSEGQGARTEAFF.

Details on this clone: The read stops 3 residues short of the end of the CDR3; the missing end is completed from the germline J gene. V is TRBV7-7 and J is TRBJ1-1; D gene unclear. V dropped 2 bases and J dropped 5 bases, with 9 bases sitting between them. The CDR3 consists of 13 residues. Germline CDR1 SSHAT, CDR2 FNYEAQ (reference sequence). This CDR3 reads CASSLRVRTEAFF. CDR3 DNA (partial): TGTGCCAGCAGCTTAAGGGTACGTACTGAA.